This T cell receptor (beta chain) was observed in a study of control samples from healthy donors and cancer patients. TCRdb's table, derived via immunoSEQ multiplex PCR, lists solely in-frame clones and lacks some. This table holds over 65,000 clones, roughly nine tenths found once. Germline values: CDR1 LNHDA, CDR2 SQIVND (reference sequence). This CDR3 is 15 amino acids long. Trimming took 5 bases from V and 5 from J; bases not matched to a gene: 9. The sample was PBMCs. This clonotype originated in a woman in her forties or fifties with colorectal cancer. J is TRBJ1-3 and V is TRBV19; 7 nucleotides line up with TRBD1. CDR3 sequence reads: CASSPPRGLRNTIYF. The DNA for the CDR3 is TGTGCCAGTAGTCCTCCAAGGGGGCTCCGAAACACCATATATTTT.